Described below is a single T cell receptor beta chain sequence and its context. The antigen is not known. The length of the CDR3 is 14 residues. Germline assignment: CDR1 MDHEN and CDR2 SYDVKM. Trimming took off 5 bases at V and 3 bases at J, with 12 bases between the two ends. Peptide-pool stimulation followed by sequencing identified expanded antigen-specific CD4+ clonotypes in the ViraFEST assay. Following 10 days of culture, CD4+ T cells were isolated. People in the vaccine group had not been infected with SARS-CoV-2 before, and their nucleocapsid antibodies were negative. The method was immunoSEQ multiplex PCR; TCRdb's version includes in-frame clones alone and lacks a portion of them. The top ten clones hold roughly 18% of a sample with 50,000 to 60,000 clones, around 70% of them seen once. The data were obtained in a study of vaccination effects on CD4 cells after COVID-19.

Specimen: CD4+ T cells from PBMCs cultured with SARS-CoV-2 spike peptides, collected before COVID-19 vaccination. The clonotype originates from a human donor who received a COVID-19 vaccine. The chain uses TRBV28 and TRBJ2-3; possibly TRBD2 for D (6 bases). CDR3 region: CASSRDSQTDTQYF. CDR3 coding DNA: TGTGCCAGCAGTCGGGACTCCCAGACAGATACGCAGTATTTT.